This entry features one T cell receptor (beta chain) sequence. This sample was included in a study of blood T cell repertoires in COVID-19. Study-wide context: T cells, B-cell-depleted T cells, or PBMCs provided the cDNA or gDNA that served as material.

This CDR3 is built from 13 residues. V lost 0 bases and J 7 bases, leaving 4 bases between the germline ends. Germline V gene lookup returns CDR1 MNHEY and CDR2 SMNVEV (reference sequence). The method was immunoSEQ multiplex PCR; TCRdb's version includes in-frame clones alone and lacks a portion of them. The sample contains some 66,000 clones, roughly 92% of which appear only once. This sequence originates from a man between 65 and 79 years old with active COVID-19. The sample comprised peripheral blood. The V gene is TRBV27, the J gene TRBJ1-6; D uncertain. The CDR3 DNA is TGTGCCAGCAGTTTATCTCAAAATTCACCCCTCCACTTT. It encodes CASSLSQNSPLHF.